One and the same sample provided the 27 T cell receptor beta chains below, sequenced in a study of identical twins. TCRdb independently ran MiXCR on the 5' RACE reads; one entry per CDR3 protein. Among 1.5 million or so distinct CDR3 sequences, under 35% were seen once, and the ten largest hold approximately 0.29%. Sequenced sample: cord blood. The receptors were gathered from a newborn girl in good health.

The chain is built from TRBV9 and TRBJ2-1; the match to TRBD2 covers 7 bases. Trimming took 0 bases from V and 0 from J; bases not matched to a gene: 6. Germline V gene sequence: CDR1 SGDLS, CDR2 YYNGEE. CDR3 length: 17 amino acids. In DNA, the CDR3 is TGTGCCAGCAGCGTAGGGGGGGGTCCCAGCTCCTACAATGAGCAGTTCTTC. Its translation is CASSVGGGPSSYNEQFF.

The sample holds many counts of this clonotype. CDR3 loop: CASSQEGIGTDTQYF. CDR3 DNA: TGTGCCAGCAGCCAAGAGGGGATCGGCACAGATACGCAGTATTTT. The rearrangement uses TRBV4-2 and TRBJ2-3; no clear D gene. This CDR3 has 15 amino acids. Per germline, CDR1 LGHNA and CDR2 YNFKEQ. Trimming took 0 bases from V and 1 from J, leaving 8 bases between them.

This clonotype has a count of ten or more. The chain is built from TRBV13 and TRBJ2-3; TRBD2 agrees at 8 bases. Per the germline V gene, CDR1 is PRHDT and CDR2 is FYEKMQ (reference sequence). CDR3 length equals 15 residues. With 2 bases clipped from V and 4 bases from J, the junction kept 5 bases outside the gene matches. CDR3: CASSLLSGGADTQYF. The CDR3 nucleotides read TGTGCCAGCAGCTTACTCAGCGGGGGCGCAGATACGCAGTATTTT.

This clonotype was counted only a few times. The chain combines TRBV20-1 with TRBJ2-3; D not certain. Trimming took 5 bases from V and 0 from J, leaving 15 bases between them. From germline, CDR1 is DFQATT and CDR2 SNEGSKA (reference sequence). CDR3 length: 15 residues. DNA for the CDR3: TGCAGTGCTCTAAAACACACCTTGAGCACAGATACGCAGTATTTT. It translates to CSALKHTLSTDTQYF.

The table lists this clonotype with many counts. V is TRBV29-1 and J is TRBJ1-2; D remains ambiguous. The V and J ends lost 4 bases and 8 bases respectively, with 14 bases between them. The CDR3 has 12 amino acids. CDR1 is SQVTM, CDR2 ANQGSEA, per germline. The CDR3 is CSVGRQRRGYTF. The CDR3 coding sequence is TGCAGCGTTGGGCGCCAACGGAGAGGCTACACCTTC.

The V and J genes are TRBV27 and TRBJ2-3; D may correspond to TRBD1 or TRBD2 (5 bases each). The length of the CDR3 is 15 residues. Germline V CDR1 and CDR2: MNHEY, SMNVEV (reference sequence). The V end was cut by 5 bases, the J end by 0 bases, with 12 bases between. The CDR3 here is CASSDRDPSTDTQYF. The CDR3 coding sequence is TGTGCCAGCAGTGACCGGGACCCTAGCACAGATACGCAGTATTTT.

V and J are TRBV25-1 and TRBJ2-1, with TRBD1 matching over 7 bases. The germline gives CDR1 MGHDK, CDR2 SYGVNS. J was trimmed by 6 bases and V by 3 bases; bases with no gene match: 5. The CDR3 spans 14 residues. The DNA of the CDR3 is TGTGCCAGCAGTGATTTCGGGACAGCCAATGAGCAGTTCTTC. This translates into CASSDFGTANEQFF. Based on the CDR3 plus reference TRBV25-1 and TRBJ2-1, the full variable domain is EADIYQTPRYLVIGTGKKITLECSQTMGHDKMYWYQQDPGMELHLIHYSYGVNSTEKGDLSSESTVSRIRTEHFPLTLESARPSHTSQYLCASSDFGTANEQFFGPGTRLTVL.

This clonotype appeared a few times. The chain combines TRBV7-2 with TRBJ2-7, with 11 bases fitting TRBD2. V trimming: 7 bases; J trimming: 3 bases; junction bases outside the gene matches: 8. The germline V gene has CDR1 SGHTA and CDR2 FQGNSA. This CDR3 spans 15 amino acids. DNA of the CDR3: TGTGCCAGCAAAAGAAAGGGGACTAGCGGCTACGAGCAGTACTTC. This encodes CASKRKGTSGYEQYF.

This clonotype showed up just a few times. V usage is TRBV20-1 and J usage is TRBJ1-6, with no clear D. The germline V gene has CDR1 DFQATT and CDR2 SNEGSKA (reference sequence). CDR3 size: 15 residues. V was cut by 0 bases and J by 0 bases, with 6 bases left in between. The CDR3 protein is CSAREQSSYNSPLHF. The CDR3, as DNA: TGCAGTGCTAGAGAACAGAGCTCCTATAATTCACCCCTCCACTTT.

This chain uses TRBV7-9 with TRBJ1-1; D ambiguous. V lost 4 bases to trimming and J lost 2 bases, with 8 bases between them. Germline lookup yields CDR1 SEHNR and CDR2 FQNEAQ (reference sequence). The CDR3 is 13 residues long. The CDR3 region is CASSSSQNTEAFF. Written as DNA, the CDR3 is TGTGCCAGCAGCTCCTCCCAAAACACTGAAGCTTTCTTT. Drawing the rest from reference TRBV7-9 and TRBJ1-1, the complete variable domain is DTGVSQNPRHKITKRGQNVTFRCDPISEHNRLYWYRQTLGQGPEFLTYFQNEAQLEKSRLLSDRFSAERPKGSFSTLEIQRTEQGDSAMYLCASSSSQNTEAFFGQGTRLTVV.

The gene calls are TRBV3-1 and TRBJ1-4; tentatively, D is TRBD1 (5 bases). The CDR3 contains 14 residues. V was pared by 4 bases and J by 7 bases, with 13 bases between. Germline V gene data show CDR1 as LGHDT and CDR2 as YNNKEL (reference sequence). CDR3 nucleotides: TGTGCCAGCAGCCCCGGGACGGGGAGTGAAAAACTGTTTTTT. Translation: CASSPGTGSEKLFF.

With regard to this clonotype: One end of the junction does not line up with germline, which may come from a read error. This chain joins TRBV10-3 and TRBJ2-1; 8 bases agree with TRBD1. This CDR3 comprises 13 residues. Germline values: CDR1 ENHRY, CDR2 SYGVKD. In DNA, the CDR3 is TGTGTCATCTCGGACAGGGCAGAAGAGACCCAGTTCTTC. Its protein is CVISDRAEETQFF.

This clonotype was observed a few times. The rearrangement joins TRBV5-1 to TRBJ1-4; 10 bases line up with TRBD1. The CDR3 is made up of 14 amino acids. Trimming cost V 5 bases and J 6 bases; bases outside gene matches: 4. In germline, CDR1 is SGHRS, CDR2 YFSETQ. The chain's CDR3 is CASSSDRGDEKLFF. DNA for the CDR3: TGCGCCAGCAGTTCGGACAGGGGGGATGAAAAACTGTTTTTT.

This clonotype has a handful of counts. V usage is TRBV10-3 and J usage is TRBJ1-6, with D possibly TRBD1 on 5 matching bases. This CDR3 contains 18 residues. Trimming removed 0 bases from V and 7 bases from J, with 19 bases in between. Per the germline V gene, CDR1 is ENHRY and CDR2 is SYGVKD. CDR3 amino acids: CAISESETAGVPNSPLHF. Written as DNA, the CDR3 is TGTGCCATCAGTGAGTCGGAAACGGCGGGGGTACCGAATTCACCCCTCCACTTT.

The chain combines TRBV6-1 with TRBJ1-4, with D possibly being TRBD1 (5 bases). CDR1 and CDR2 from the germline V gene are MNHNS and SASEGT. V lost 10 bases, J lost 5 bases, and 14 bases lay in between. The CDR3 length is 13 residues. The CDR3 nucleotides are TGTGCCATCCTGACAGAGCCGAATGAAAAACTGTTTTTT. Protein sequence: CAILTEPNEKLFF.

V is TRBV20-1 and J is TRBJ2-4; 8 bases map to TRBD2. In germline, CDR1 is DFQATT, CDR2 SNEGSKA (reference sequence). This CDR3 contains 16 residues. The J segment lost 0 bases and the V segment lost 6 bases, leaving 10 bases of the junction unmatched. CDR3 amino acids: CSATLAGVLAKNIQYF. As DNA, the CDR3 is TGCAGTGCCACCCTAGCGGGTGTGTTAGCCAAAAACATTCAGTACTTC.

This chain connects TRBV6-2 or TRBV6-3 to TRBJ1-5, with D uncertain. Trimming removed 10 bases from V and 0 bases from J, with 25 bases in between. Germline CDR1 reads MNHEY; CDR2 reads SVGEGT. This CDR3 comprises 18 residues. In nucleotides, the CDR3 is TGTGCCAACGCGCGCCCTCACGGACGGAGAAATAGCAATCAGCCCCAGCATTTT. It specifies CANARPHGRRNSNQPQHF.

This chain joins TRBV4-1 and TRBJ2-5; D is unclear. In germline, CDR1 is MGHRA, CDR2 YSYEKL. V was shortened by 4 bases and J by 5 bases, with 14 bases between the two germline ends. This CDR3 is built from 14 residues. Here the CDR3 reads CASSPLQPAETQYF. DNA of the CDR3: TGCGCCAGCAGCCCACTCCAACCTGCGGAGACCCAGTACTTC.

The V call is TRBV5-1, the J call TRBJ1-2, with D perhaps matching TRBD1 (6 bases). Trimming shortened V by 0 bases and J by 5 bases, and 17 bases separated the two germline ends. There are 16 residues in the CDR3. Germline CDR1 is SGHRS and CDR2 is YFSETQ. CDR3 DNA: TGCGCCAGCAGCTTGGAGGGGGGACAAAGAAGATATGGCTACACCTTC. It encodes CASSLEGGQRRYGYTF.

The gene calls are TRBV25-1 and TRBJ1-2; D remains unclear. V lost 3 bases to trimming and J lost 4 bases, with 12 bases between them. Germline V lookup: CDR1 MGHDK, CDR2 SYGVNS. The CDR3 has 14 residues. CDR3 sequence: CASSDGRAGYGYTF. Written as DNA, the CDR3 is TGTGCCAGCAGTGACGGCCGCGCCGGCTATGGCTACACCTTC.

Worth noting for this clonotype: This may be a read error: a much more frequent sequence differs by one nucleotide. Without the conserved terminal phenylalanine or tryptophan, this CDR3 likely stems from a read error. This sequence joins TRBV5-1 and TRBJ1-1; tentative D call: TRBD1 (6 bases). V lost 4 bases, J lost 1 base, and 11 bases lay in between. CDR3 length: 14 amino acids. The germline gives CDR1 SGHRS, CDR2 YFSETQ. The CDR3 nucleotides are TGCGCCAGCAGCAGGGACACTACGAACACTGAAGCTTTCTTG. It specifies CASSRDTTNTEAFL.

This clonotype was counted a few times. The chain has TRBV20-1 and TRBJ2-4; 7 bases fit TRBD2. The CDR3 loop spans 13 amino acids. V shed 6 bases, J shed 5 bases, and the junction held 7 bases outside the gene matches. Looked up from germline, CDR1 is DFQATT and CDR2 is SNEGSKA (reference sequence). This chain's CDR3 is CSAARLAENIQYF. The CDR3 bases are TGCAGTGCGGCGCGGCTAGCGGAAAACATTCAGTACTTC.

This clonotype has more than one count but fewer than ten. The V call is TRBV27, the J call TRBJ2-7; D unclear. V was trimmed by 3 bases and J by 6 bases, leaving 18 bases between them. The germline V gene encodes CDR1 MNHEY and CDR2 SMNVEV (reference sequence). This CDR3 is built from 15 residues. The CDR3 nucleotides read TGTGCCAGCAGTTTTCCCGGCCGGGCGGTTGGCGAGCAGTACTTC. Translation gives CASSFPGRAVGEQYF.

This clonotype was counted a few times. The gene calls are TRBV15 and TRBJ2-7; no definite D call. The V gene lost 0 bases and the J gene lost 0 bases, with 12 bases spanning the gap. CDR1 and CDR2 from the germline V gene are LNHNV and YYDKDF (reference sequence). CDR3 length: 16 amino acids. The CDR3 nucleotides read TGTGCCACCAGCAGAGATAATATGAGGTTCTCCTACGAGCAGTACTTC. Protein: CATSRDNMRFSYEQYF.

A note on this clonotype: This may be a read error, as it is one base from a much larger clone. This chain connects TRBV12-3 or TRBV12-4 to TRBJ2-3; D remains unclear. The length of the CDR3 is 15 residues. V was shortened by 4 bases and J by 2 bases, with 13 bases between the two germline ends. The CDR3 loop is CASSSARFSTDTQYF. For the CDR3, the DNA is TGTGCCAGCAGTTCAGCCCGTTTCTCCACAGATACGCAGTATTTT.

The gene calls are TRBV29-1 and TRBJ1-1, with TRBD1 matching over 7 bases. The J segment lost 3 bases and the V segment lost 7 bases, leaving 5 bases of the junction unmatched. Germline V gives CDR1 SQVTM, CDR2 ANQGSEA. The CDR3 is 12 amino acids. CDR3 amino acids: CSARDSHTEAFF. Here the CDR3 DNA reads TGCAGCGCCCGGGACAGCCACACTGAAGCTTTCTTT. The full variable domain, its missing parts supplied by reference TRBV29-1 and TRBJ1-1, is SAVISQKPSRDICQRGTSLTIQCQVDSQVTMMFWYRQQPGQSLTLIATANQGSEATYESGFVIDKFPISRPNLTFSTLTVSNMSPEDSSIYLCSARDSHTEAFFGQGTRLTVV.

The chain joins TRBV29-1 to TRBJ2-7; 9 bases are a match to TRBD1. Germline trimming cut 7 bases from V and 4 bases from J; bases unmatched to any gene: 5. The CDR3 runs 12 residues. The germline V gene has CDR1 SQVTM and CDR2 ANQGSEA. The CDR3 region is CSGRGQGYEQYF. CDR3 in DNA: TGCAGCGGTAGGGGACAGGGTTACGAGCAGTACTTC.